This T cell receptor (beta chain) was obtained from a study of blood T cell repertoires in COVID-19 (dated by TCRdb to the early 2020s). As for the study more broadly: Collaborator samples came from the United States, Italy and Spain and covered acute and convalescent phases of COVID-19. The material from the prospective study consisted of cDNA or gDNA derived from T cells, B-cell-depleted T cells, or PBMCs. Deeply sampled blood TCRbeta repertoires from subjects exposed to, actively infected with, or recovered from COVID-19 were included in the dataset. The repertoires were made available in a free public database intended to serve as a resource for research on the immune response to SARS-CoV-2. Samples came from the ongoing ImmuneRACE study (first 160 participants) plus 1,254 subjects from 6 global collaborators. Nearly every sample came with metadata listing a de-identified subject ID, COVID-19 status, age in years and sex. HLA class I and class II types, where available, came from metadata supplied by the sample provider rather than from assay-based typing. Results the study describes overall, beyond this receptor: The quantity of clinical and demographic metadata differed by source and by participant and was supplied without curation.

About this clone itself: No antigen is known for it. Base quality data are lacking; no much larger clone is found one base away.

The immunoSEQ Assay, a bias-controlled multiplex PCR, was used to amplify TCRbeta CDR3 regions from genomic DNA. Under the source paper's analysis protocol: The number of nucleated cells in each sample was estimated from the amplification of reference gene primers within the assay. To quantify the absolute abundance of each unique TCRbeta CDR3 rearrangement, sequence reads were collapsed and filtered. For each sample, productive Simpson clonality was calculated by taking the square root of Simpson's diversity index across productive rearrangements. TCRdb stores this immuneACCESS table with in-frame sequences only. Part of the clones is absent; in the studies checked, under half of the shortfall reflects unresolved V genes, and no reason is known for the rest. D and trimming come from the DNA, and the V and J calls and clone size come from that table. The sample table records under 75,000 clones; more than 65% of these occur just once. The ten most abundant clones make up 4.5% to 7% of the sample.

Whole blood was collected in K2EDTA tubes by collaborating institutions according to the institutions' own protocols. For TCRbeta analysis, collaborator samples were shipped as frozen whole blood, as isolated PBMCs, or as DNA extracted from either sample type. The junction shows trimming of 2 bases on V and 8 bases on J, and the gene matches do not reach 8 bases of it. The germline V gene encodes CDR1 MRHNA and CDR2 SNTAGT. From the cysteine through the phenylalanine, the CDR3 covers 16 amino acids. CDR3 DNA is the only sequence kept; it has 48 bases, read in frame from the first base. Material: peripheral blood. The clonotype originates from a woman aged 70 to 79 with acute or convalescent COVID-19. The V and J genes are TRBV6-4 and TRBJ2-3, with TRBD2 matching 12 junction bases. The nucleotide sequence is TGTGCCAGCAGTGACGCGACTAGCGGGGGAGCGGGTACGCAGTATTTT. Its coded protein is CASSDATSGGAGTQYF.